This entry lists 32 T cell receptor beta chains sequenced from one sample in a study of blood T cell repertoires in COVID-19. The table came from immunoSEQ multiplex PCR; TCRdb's copy has only in-frame clones and leaves some out. Here the sample spans roughly 340,000 clones, roughly 90% being singletons. The material sequenced was peripheral blood. The receptors stem from a woman aged 65 to 85 with COVID-19, enrolled during active disease.

A single count supports this clone. The sample contains more than one DNA sequence encoding this CDR3. The J gene is TRBJ1-1, the V gene TRBV27; the match to TRBD1 covers 8 bases. Germline trimming cut 5 bases from V and 3 bases from J; bases unmatched to any gene: 8. CDR1 MNHEY and CDR2 SMNVEV come from the germline V gene (reference sequence). This CDR3 has 15 amino acids. The chain's CDR3 is CASSPWTGRDTEAFF. CDR3 nucleotides: TGTGCCAGCAGTCCCTGGACAGGGAGGGACACTGAAGCTTTCTTT.

CDR3 sequence: CASREWDSTEAFF. DNA for the CDR3: TGTGCCAGCAGGGAATGGGACAGCACTGAAGCTTTCTTT. This rearrangement joins TRBV5-6 to TRBJ1-1, with 7 bases fitting TRBD1. Germline-derived CDR1 and CDR2 are SGHDT and YYEEEE. J lost 4 bases, V lost 5 bases, and 5 bases had no gene match. The CDR3 is made up of 13 amino acids. The complete variable domain, with remaining parts taken from reference TRBV5-6 and TRBJ1-1, reads DAGVTQSPTHLIKTRGQQVTLRCSPKSGHDTVSWYQQALGQGPQFIFQYYEEEERQRGNFPDRFSGHQFPNYSSELNVNALLLGDSALYLCASREWDSTEAFFGQGTRLTVV.

The chain uses TRBV19 and TRBJ2-2; perhaps TRBD1 as D (5 bases). From germline, CDR1 is LNHDA and CDR2 SQIVND (reference sequence). CDR3 size: 15 residues. The germline V and J ends were trimmed by 2 bases and 3 bases, with 10 bases remaining between them. The CDR3 DNA sequence: TGTGCCAGTAGTATATACAGGTGGGACACCGGGGAGCTGTTTTTT. The encoded protein is CASSIYRWDTGELFF. The full variable domain, completed using reference TRBV19 and TRBJ2-2, is DGGITQSPKYLFRKEGQNVTLSCEQNLNHDAMYWYRQDPGQGLRLIYYSQIVNDFQKGDIAEGYSVSREKKESFPLTVTSAQKNPTAFYLCASSIYRWDTGELFFGEGSRLTVL.

The chain is built from TRBV5-1 and TRBJ2-2; D call uncertain. Germline V CDR1 and CDR2: SGHRS, YFSETQ. The CDR3 runs 17 residues. Trimming pared 0 bases from V and 1 base from J, leaving 13 bases between. CDR3 nucleotide sequence: TGCGCCAGCAGCTTGGCCTTGGGCAGGATGAACACCGGGGAGCTGTTTTTT. Encoded protein: CASSLALGRMNTGELFF.

The genes are TRBV9 and TRBJ2-3, with D unresolved. This CDR3 comprises 14 residues. Trimming took 4 bases from V and 1 from J, leaving 10 bases between them. CDR1 and CDR2 from the germline V gene are SGDLS and YYNGEE. This CDR3 is CASSPLPGTDTQYF. DNA for the CDR3: TGTGCCAGCAGCCCACTACCCGGCACAGATACGCAGTATTTT.

The gene calls are TRBV7-9 and TRBJ1-1, with TRBD1 identical over 7 bases. V lost 5 bases to trimming and J lost 0 bases; unmatched junction nucleotides: 6. This CDR3 has 15 residues. Looked up from germline, CDR1 is SEHNR and CDR2 is FQNEAQ (reference sequence). The CDR3 region has the DNA TGTGCCAGCAGCCAGCAAGGGACAGTGAACACTGAAGCTTTCTTT. This encodes CASSQQGTVNTEAFF.

The chain combines TRBV5-8 with TRBJ2-2; 10 bases are shared with TRBD2. The germline V gene encodes CDR1 SGHTS and CDR2 YDEGEE. The junction had 7 bases not matched to a gene; V was cut back by 0 bases and J by 5 bases. The CDR3 has 17 amino acids. CDR3 DNA: TGTGCCAGCAGCTTGGCTCTTCTAGCGGGGGTTACCGGGGAGCTGTTTTTT. Encoded protein: CASSLALLAGVTGELFF.

The chain couples TRBV7-2 to TRBJ2-1; D unresolved. CDR1 and CDR2 (germline): SGHTA, FQGNSA. Trimming shortened V by 2 bases and J by 0 bases, and 14 bases separated the two germline ends. The CDR3 spans 17 residues. CDR3 sequence: CASSLSSAQSSYNEQFF. The CDR3 DNA reads as TGTGCCAGCAGCTTAAGCTCAGCGCAGAGCTCCTACAATGAGCAGTTCTTC.

The genes are TRBV5-1 and TRBJ2-2; TRBD1 matches at 8 bases. Trimming cost V 0 bases and J 5 bases; bases outside gene matches: 6. From germline, CDR1 is SGHRS and CDR2 YFSETQ. The CDR3 has 16 amino acids. This CDR3 is CASSLGGQGPTGELFF. CDR3 sequence (DNA): TGCGCCAGCAGCTTGGGTGGACAGGGTCCAACCGGGGAGCTGTTTTTT.

This clone was seen once. The chain links TRBV7-2 to TRBJ2-7; 7 bases map to TRBD1. The V gene end was trimmed by 5 bases and the J gene end by 5 bases; junction bases not matched to a gene: 9. The germline gives CDR1 SGHTA, CDR2 FQGNSA. CDR3 size: 14 residues. This CDR3 reads CASSPPGRGNEQYF. DNA of the CDR3: TGTGCCAGCAGCCCCCCGGGCAGGGGGAACGAGCAGTACTTC.

The gene calls are TRBV5-4 and TRBJ1-3; 7 nucleotides line up with TRBD1. J lost 4 bases, V lost 4 bases, and 8 bases had no gene match. The CDR3 is 15 residues long. Per germline, CDR1 SGHNT and CDR2 YYREEE (reference sequence). The CDR3 protein is CASSKGGGLGNTIYF. CDR3 DNA sequence: TGTGCCAGCAGCAAAGGGGGCGGTTTAGGAAACACCATATATTTT.

This clone has more than one count but fewer than ten. This chain links TRBV2 with TRBJ2-5; no firm D call. The CDR3 consists of 15 residues. The V end was cut by 2 bases, the J end by 2 bases, with 12 bases between. The germline V gene has CDR1 SNHLY and CDR2 FYNNEI. For the CDR3, the DNA is TGTGCCAGCAGTGAAAATTTGGGCCCTCAAGAGACCCAGTACTTC. Amino acid sequence: CASSENLGPQETQYF.

V and J are TRBV7-8 and TRBJ1-5; D is perhaps TRBD1 (5 bases). Germline CDR1 reads SGHVS; CDR2 reads FQNEAQ. This CDR3 region has 16 residues. V dropped 1 base and J dropped 2 bases, with 12 bases sitting between them. CDR3 sequence (DNA): TGTGCCAGCAGCTTAGTTAGGGGTAGGGGCAATCAGCCCCAGCATTTT. Translation gives CASSLVRGRGNQPQHF.

The chain recombines TRBV7-9 with TRBJ1-2, with 10 bases matching TRBD1. CDR3 length: 17 residues. From germline, CDR1 is SEHNR and CDR2 FQNEAQ (reference sequence). After removal of 3 bases from V and 3 bases from J, the junction contained 10 bases not matched to a gene. In DNA form, the CDR3 reads TGTGCCAGCAGCTTGATCGGAACCGGGACAGGGGACTATGGCTACACCTTC. Residues: CASSLIGTGTGDYGYTF.

The rearrangement uses TRBV12-5 and TRBJ1-2; the D is unclear. Trimming took off 1 base at V and 4 bases at J, with 10 bases between the two ends. Germline CDR1 reads LGHNT; CDR2 reads FRNRAP. The CDR3 is 14 amino acids. The CDR3 here is CASGLGGLVYGYTF. The CDR3 bases are TGTGCTAGTGGTTTGGGCGGTCTTGTCTATGGCTACACCTTC.

This clone is a singleton in its sample. This sequence joins TRBV4-2 and TRBJ2-7, with D possibly being TRBD1 (6 bases). This CDR3 is built from 17 residues. V was cut by 0 bases and J by 2 bases, with 17 bases left in between. Germline CDR1 and CDR2: LGHNA and YNFKEQ. The CDR3 sequence is CASSQDADRRTPYEQYF. The CDR3 bases are TGTGCCAGCAGCCAAGATGCTGACAGGAGGACCCCCTACGAGCAGTACTTC.

The chain couples TRBV2 to TRBJ2-3; 9 bases align to TRBD2. The trim removed 4 bases at V and 4 bases at J, leaving 0 bases unmatched. From germline, CDR1 is SNHLY and CDR2 FYNNEI. The CDR3 runs to 13 residues. The CDR3 nucleotides are TGTGCCAGCAGTGGGACTAGCGCAGATACGCAGTATTTT. Protein sequence: CASSGTSADTQYF.

The rearrangement joins TRBV3-1 (or the pseudogene TRBV3-2) to TRBJ2-7; the D gene is possibly TRBD1 (5 bases). Germline V gene sequence: CDR1 LGHDT, CDR2 YNNKEL (reference sequence). With 3 bases removed from V and 2 bases from J, the gap between germline ends came to 8 bases. The CDR3 sequence is 13 residues long. The CDR3 loop is CASSHGQAYEQYF. CDR3 in DNA: TGTGCCAGCAGCCACGGACAAGCCTACGAGCAGTACTTC.

This clone was found once. V and J are TRBV24-1 and TRBJ1-2; D uncertain. CDR3 length equals 14 residues. Germline V lookup: CDR1 KGHDR, CDR2 SFDVKD. Trimming pared 1 base from V and 1 base from J, leaving 6 bases between. CDR3 sequence: CATSDFSSNYGYTF. CDR3 nucleotides: TGTGCCACCAGTGATTTTAGCAGTAACTATGGCTACACCTTC.

The J gene is TRBJ1-2, the V gene TRBV19; D unresolved. Germline assignment: CDR1 LNHDA and CDR2 SQIVND (reference sequence). The CDR3 extends over 13 amino acids. The V end lost 1 base, the J end lost 7 bases, and 10 bases lay between the germline ends. In nucleotides, the CDR3 is TGTGCCAGTAGTATAGGCCAGTTTCGTGGCTACACCTTC. Its protein is CASSIGQFRGYTF.

This chain uses TRBV13 with TRBJ2-1; TRBD2 agrees at 12 bases. Germline loops: CDR1 PRHDT, CDR2 FYEKMQ (reference sequence). The CDR3 runs 21 residues. J lost 0 bases, V lost 4 bases, and 16 bases had no gene match. The CDR3 loop is CASSSTTSGGPDSSSYNEQFF. CDR3 bases: TGTGCCAGCAGCTCGACGACTAGCGGGGGTCCCGATTCGAGCTCCTACAATGAGCAGTTCTTC.

This clone was detected many times. The chain joins TRBV28 to TRBJ1-3; 8 bases agree with TRBD1. The CDR3 runs to 16 residues. Germline V gene sequence: CDR1 MDHEN, CDR2 SYDVKM. V lost 6 bases to trimming and J lost 2 bases; unmatched junction nucleotides: 9. CDR3 loop: CASSSPGGWAGNTIYF. The CDR3 nucleotides are TGTGCCAGCAGCTCCCCAGGGGGCTGGGCTGGAAACACCATATATTTT.

The J gene is TRBJ2-7, the V gene TRBV11-2, with TRBD1 identical over 8 bases. The CDR3 contains 16 residues. J gave up 3 bases and V 4 bases, and 11 bases lay outside the gene matches. Germline CDR1 is SGHAT and CDR2 is FQNNGV. CDR3 sequence (DNA): TGTGCCAGCAGCTGGTCCAGGGGGCTGCTAGTCTACGAGCAGTACTTC. Translating gives CASSWSRGLLVYEQYF.

The J gene is TRBJ2-1, the V gene TRBV11-2, with D possibly TRBD2 on 5 matching bases. The V end was cut by 4 bases, the J end by 0 bases, with 10 bases between. Germline V gene lookup returns CDR1 SGHAT and CDR2 FQNNGV. This CDR3 region has 15 residues. DNA of the CDR3: TGTGCCAGCAGCTCTAGCCTGAGCTCCTACAATGAGCAGTTCTTC. Its protein product is CASSSSLSSYNEQFF.

This clone was recorded a few times. The chain employs TRBV27 and TRBJ2-1, with D possibly TRBD1 on 8 matching bases. Germline V lookup: CDR1 MNHEY, CDR2 SMNVEV (reference sequence). V dropped 6 bases and J dropped 7 bases, with 25 bases sitting between them. The CDR3 is made up of 17 amino acids. The DNA for the CDR3 is TGTGCCAGCAGGCCCCTCCAACAGGGGGGAGGGATAAATGAGCAGTTCTTC. Translation gives CASRPLQQGGGINEQFF.

The chain uses TRBV6-6 and TRBJ1-2; D not resolved. The CDR3 has 15 amino acids. Trimming took 1 base from V and 2 from J, leaving 11 bases between them. CDR1 is MNHNY and CDR2 is SVGAGI in the germline V gene (reference sequence). The CDR3 region has the DNA TGTGCCAGCAGTTACTGGAGGGAATCGAACTATGGCTACACCTTC. It is translated as CASSYWRESNYGYTF.

J is TRBJ1-2 and V is TRBV30, with D unclear. This CDR3 is 13 amino acids long. Trimming removed 0 bases at V and 4 bases at J, with 9 bases between. CDR1 is GTSNPN, CDR2 SVGIG, per germline (reference sequence). The CDR3 DNA sequence: TGTGCCTGGAGTGTTTGGCAGGCCTATGGCTACACCTTC. This codes for CAWSVWQAYGYTF. Variable domain in full (rest from reference TRBV30 and TRBJ1-2): SQTIHQWPATLVQPVGSPLSLECTVEGTSNPNLYWYRQAAGRGLQLLFYSVGIGQISSEVPQNLSASRPQDRQFILSSKKLLLSDSGFYLCAWSVWQAYGYTFGSGTRLTVV.

The V call is TRBV19, the J call TRBJ1-2; 8 bases match TRBD1. Per the germline V gene, CDR1 is LNHDA and CDR2 is SQIVND (reference sequence). The junction had 11 bases not matched to a gene; V was cut back by 4 bases and J by 4 bases. The CDR3 spans 16 residues. CDR3 DNA: TGTGCCAGTAGTACCCGAGACAGGGGCCAAGGCTATGGCTACACCTTC. The encoded protein is CASSTRDRGQGYGYTF.

This clone was observed a few times. The chain employs TRBV27 and TRBJ2-1; TRBD2 might be the D (5 bases). V lost 9 bases and J lost 3, with 18 bases in between. From germline, CDR1 is MNHEY and CDR2 SMNVEV (reference sequence). This CDR3 spans 15 amino acids. Here the CDR3 DNA reads TGTGCCAGGACTAAGCGCATAACTCACTACAATGAGCAGTTCTTC. Amino acid sequence: CARTKRITHYNEQFF.

This chain joins TRBV3-1 (or the pseudogene TRBV3-2) and TRBJ2-4; a possible D gene is TRBD2 (6 bases). CDR3 length: 15 amino acids. The ends were cut back, 1 base at V and 2 bases at J, with 9 bases in the middle. The V gene's germline CDR1 is LGHDT and CDR2 YNNKEL (reference sequence). CDR3 region: CASSQGWDSKNIQYF. CDR3 in DNA: TGTGCCAGCAGCCAAGGCTGGGACTCCAAAAACATTCAGTACTTC.

V gene TRBV24-1 combines with J gene TRBJ2-7; 10 bases line up with TRBD2. Losses at the gene ends were 4 bases for V and 5 bases for J; bases not matched to a gene: 10. The CDR3 consists of 16 residues. In germline, CDR1 is KGHDR, CDR2 SFDVKD. CDR3 protein: CATSESVLAGLDEQYF. The CDR3, as DNA: TGTGCCACCAGTGAATCGGTACTAGCGGGGCTCGACGAGCAGTACTTC.

This sequence joins TRBV6-1 and TRBJ1-2; TRBD1 agrees at 7 bases. Germline trimming cut 2 bases from V and 6 bases from J; bases unmatched to any gene: 3. This CDR3 comprises 13 residues. Germline-derived CDR1 and CDR2 are MNHNS and SASEGT. CDR3 coding DNA: TGTGCCAGCAGTGAATACAGGGGTCATGGCTACACCTTC. This encodes CASSEYRGHGYTF.